These 18 T cell receptor beta chains share one sample of origin, sequenced in a study of T cells in Graves' hyperthyroidism and ophthalmopathy. RNA transcripts yielded amplified TCR beta CDR3 regions. The HTBI primer set drove a first-round RT-PCR of the TCR CDR3. TCRdb processed the multiplex PCR reads anew with MiXCR; each CDR3 protein has one entry. The sample consists of over 700,000 distinct CDR3 sequences, about a third of them appearing once. Sequenced input: blood. These receptors were obtained from a woman in her thirties or forties with Graves' hyperthyroidism.

This clonotype was seen more than once but under ten times. The chain combines TRBV7-8 with TRBJ2-2; TRBD2 matches 10 bases. Germline-derived CDR1 and CDR2 are SGHVS and FQNEAQ. CDR3 length: 19 amino acids. With V trimmed by 1 base and J by 5 bases, 13 bases remained unmatched. CDR3 in amino acids: CASSLEGGALAGTTGELFF. For the CDR3, the DNA is TGTGCCAGCAGCTTAGAGGGGGGCGCACTAGCGGGGACAACCGGGGAGCTGTTTTTT.

The CDR3 loop reads CASSYKTSDYEQYF. The CDR3 nucleotides are TGTGCCAGCAGTTACAAGACTAGCGACTACGAGCAGTACTTC. This rearrangement joins TRBV6-6 to TRBJ2-7; 8 bases are shared with TRBD2. Germline V gives CDR1 MNHNY, CDR2 SVGAGI (reference sequence). The V and J ends lost 2 bases and 3 bases, in that order; junction bases with no gene match: 3. This CDR3 is 14 amino acids long.

The sample holds many counts of this clonotype. The V and J genes are TRBV2 and TRBJ2-6; weak D call: TRBD1 (6 bases). Per the germline V gene, CDR1 is SNHLY and CDR2 is FYNNEI. Between the trimmed V and J ends, which lost 2 bases and 3 bases, there was a span of 11 bases. This CDR3 region has 16 residues. CDR3 protein: CASSEQGIGGANVLTF. The CDR3 coding sequence is TGTGCCAGCAGTGAACAGGGGATCGGTGGGGCCAACGTCCTGACTTTC.

A remark on this clonotype: An end of the junction does not agree with germline; a read error may underlie this. The genes are TRBV10-2 and TRBJ1-6; no clear D gene. CDR3 length equals 19 residues. Germline V gene sequence: CDR1 WSHSY, CDR2 SAAADI. CDR3 DNA: TGTGCCAGCAGCTTAACCACTCAAGACGGTCTGGAGGATCGTTCACCCCTCCACTTT. Its translation: CASSLTTQDGLEDRSPLHF.

This clonotype appeared many times. The J gene is TRBJ1-1, the V gene TRBV6-5; a weak D match, TRBD1 (6 bases). The CDR3 covers 14 residues. V gave up 5 bases and J gave up 1 base, with 11 bases separating them. From germline, CDR1 is MNHEY and CDR2 SVGAGI. CDR3: CASSLQGWNTEAFF. As DNA, the CDR3 is TGTGCCAGCAGTCTACAGGGCTGGAACACTGAAGCTTTCTTT.

Only a few counts were recorded for this clonotype. This chain connects TRBV6-6 to TRBJ2-2; D not resolved. The CDR3 is made up of 16 amino acids. The V and J ends lost 3 bases and 2 bases respectively, with 13 bases between them. Germline assignment: CDR1 MNHNY and CDR2 SVGAGI (reference sequence). The CDR3 coding sequence is TGTGCCAGCAGTTATTTGAACGGCCTAAACACCGGGGAGCTGTTTTTT. This codes for CASSYLNGLNTGELFF.

V usage is TRBV6-5 and J usage is TRBJ1-2; D perhaps matches TRBD1 (5 bases). Germline CDR1 and CDR2: MNHEY and SVGAGI. The V end was cut by 6 bases, the J end by 6 bases, with 17 bases between. The CDR3 length is 14 residues. CDR3 sequence: CASSQGAGIDGYTF. The CDR3 DNA follows: TGTGCCAGCAGCCAAGGGGCAGGGATCGATGGCTACACCTTC.

This clonotype was detected ten times or more. V and J are TRBV7-9 and TRBJ1-2; maybe TRBD1 (5 bases). The V and J ends lost 4 bases and 12 bases respectively, with 27 bases between them. The germline gives CDR1 SEHNR, CDR2 FQNEAQ (reference sequence). The CDR3 extends over 16 amino acids. The chain's CDR3 is CASSSRDRDRVPADTF. The CDR3 nucleotides read TGTGCCAGCAGCTCAAGGGACCGGGACCGAGTACCCGCGGACACCTTC. Together with reference TRBV7-9 and TRBJ1-2, the CDR3 gives the full variable domain: DTGVSQNPRHKITKRGQNVTFRCDPISEHNRLYWYRQTLGQGPEFLTYFQNEAQLEKSRLLSDRFSAERPKGSFSTLEIQRTEQGDSAMYLCASSSRDRDRVPADTFGSGTRLTVV.

Concerning this clonotype: A much more abundant neighbour one base away suggests this may be a read error. J is TRBJ1-1 and V is TRBV7-9; TRBD1 matches 7 bases. The CDR3 contains 14 residues. Per the germline V gene, CDR1 is SEHNR and CDR2 is FQNEAQ (reference sequence). CDR3 bases: TGTGGCAGCATCGAGGGGGCCTGGGGAACTGAAGCTTTCTTT. Amino acids: CGSIEGAWGTEAFF. The full variable domain, rest sourced from reference TRBV7-9 and TRBJ1-1, is DTGVSQNPRHKITKRGQNVTFRCDPISEHNRLYWYRQTLGQGPEFLTYFQNEAQLEKSRLLSDRFSAERPKGSFSTLEIQRTEQGDSAMYLCGSIEGAWGTEAFFGQGTRLTVV.

This chain uses TRBV20-1 with TRBJ2-5; TRBD1 agrees at 7 bases. The CDR3 sequence is 14 residues long. CDR1 is DFQATT and CDR2 is SNEGSKA in the germline V gene (reference sequence). The J segment lost 5 bases and the V segment lost 1 base, leaving 7 bases of the junction unmatched. This chain's CDR3 is CSARAGGLWETQYF. CDR3 nucleotides: TGCAGTGCTAGAGCAGGGGGTTTGTGGGAGACCCAGTACTTC.

The rearrangement links TRBV10-3 to TRBJ1-4; a weak D match, TRBD1 (5 bases). This CDR3 has 14 amino acids. CDR1 and CDR2 (germline): ENHRY, SYGVKD. V was clipped by 5 bases and J by 7 bases, with 14 bases between them. The CDR3 bases are TGTGCCATCAGTTCCGGGGGGGTCGGTGAAAAACTGTTTTTT. Protein product: CAISSGGVGEKLFF.

This clonotype was detected only a few times. The chain joins TRBV6-5 to TRBJ2-5, with TRBD1 matching over 9 bases. V trimming: 6 bases; J trimming: 4 bases; junction bases outside the gene matches: 3. Germline V gene sequence: CDR1 MNHEY, CDR2 SVGAGI. This CDR3 contains 13 residues. The CDR3, as DNA: TGTGCCAGCAGGATACAGGGGGCAGAGACCCAGTACTTC. Translated: CASRIQGAETQYF.

This clonotype has only a few counts. The genes are TRBV5-1 and TRBJ2-5, with TRBD2 as a possible D gene (6 bases). V shed 1 base and J shed 5 bases, with 15 bases lying between them. Germline V gene lookup returns CDR1 SGHRS and CDR2 YFSETQ. The CDR3 sequence is 15 residues long. CDR3 protein: CASSLYGGLWETQYF. CDR3 in DNA: TGCGCCAGCAGCTTGTACGGAGGGCTCTGGGAGACCCAGTACTTC.

This clonotype was observed many times. The gene calls are TRBV4-1 and TRBJ2-7; D unresolved. The V gene lost 0 bases and the J gene lost 3 bases, with 12 bases spanning the gap. This CDR3 has 15 residues. CDR1 is MGHRA and CDR2 is YSYEKL in the germline V gene. The CDR3 DNA is TGCGCCAGCAGCCAAGACGAATGGGTACTCTACGAGCAGTACTTC. The encoded protein is CASSQDEWVLYEQYF.

This chain links TRBV6-5 with TRBJ2-5; TRBD2 might be the D (7 bases). Germline V lookup: CDR1 MNHEY, CDR2 SVGAGI. V lost 5 bases and J 2 bases, leaving 21 bases between the germline ends. This CDR3 region has 17 residues. For the CDR3, the DNA is TGTGCCAGCAGTGTTAGGGAGGGGGGCAGGTTTCAAGAGACCCAGTACTTC. This codes for CASSVREGGRFQETQYF.

The gene calls are TRBV10-3 and TRBJ1-5; D gene uncertain. This CDR3 has 14 amino acids. V lost 0 bases and J 11 bases, leaving 14 bases between the germline ends. In germline, CDR1 is ENHRY, CDR2 SYGVKD. The CDR3 coding sequence is TGTGCCATCAGTGAGTCCCAGCGGTCAGAGACCCAGCATTTT. It specifies CAISESQRSETQHF.

In regard to this clonotype: A read error may explain this, as a much larger clone is one base away. The gene calls are TRBV9 and TRBJ1-2, with a weak D call TRBD1 (6 bases). CDR3 length: 17 residues. Trimming removed 0 bases from V and 4 bases from J, with 19 bases in between. The germline CDR1 and CDR2 sequences are SGDLS and YYNGEE. The CDR3 sequence: CASSVEGGVSATYGYTF. The CDR3 nucleotides are TGTGCCAGCAGCGTAGAGGGGGGAGTTTCAGCTACCTATGGCTACACCTTC.

This clonotype was counted ten times or more. This chain connects TRBV10-3 to TRBJ1-1, with a possible D match to TRBD1 (6 bases). Germline assignment: CDR1 ENHRY and CDR2 SYGVKD. V was pared by 10 bases and J by 0 bases, with 15 bases between. The CDR3 runs 14 residues. The CDR3 protein is CATTKGQLNTEAFF. The CDR3 coding sequence is TGTGCCACCACGAAAGGACAGCTGAACACTGAAGCTTTCTTT.